The 27 T cell receptor beta chains given below trace back to one sample, sequenced in a study of T-cell memory formation after mild COVID-19. MiXCR was run by TCRdb on the 5' RACE reads, yielding one entry per CDR3 protein. Among 200,000 to 250,000 distinct CDR3 sequences, 9.4% were seen once, and the ten largest hold 22%. Sequences were obtained from PBMCs or a T cell subset sorted from them (not recorded which). Receptor source: a man aged 18 to 29 who had mild COVID-19 (a few samples of this study predate the infection). Cell type and time point are not known.

The chain employs TRBV27 and TRBJ2-5, with a weak D call TRBD1 (5 bases). Germline V gene sequence: CDR1 MNHEY, CDR2 SMNVEV (reference sequence). CDR3 size: 14 residues. The V gene lost 6 bases and the J gene lost 5 bases, with 16 bases spanning the gap. CDR3 DNA sequence: TGTGCCAGCAGCCCCCGCCGACAGAGGGAGACCCAGTACTTC. Translating gives CASSPRRQRETQYF.

V is TRBV21-1 and J is TRBJ1-5. TRBV21-1 counts as a pseudogene. This CDR3 has 14 amino acids. The CDR3 is CASSSLRLGQPQHF. CDR3 DNA sequence: TGTGCCAGCAGCTCACTCCGGCTCGGGCAGCCCCAGCATTTT.

This clonotype was picked up many times. The rearrangement links TRBV12-3 or TRBV12-4 to TRBJ2-2, with TRBD2 identical over 10 bases. Trimming removed 4 bases from V and 4 bases from J; junction bases left unmatched: 0. The CDR3 extends over 14 amino acids. CDR3 in amino acids: CASSSSGGTGELFF. The CDR3 DNA follows: TGTGCCAGCAGTTCTAGCGGGGGCACCGGGGAGCTGTTTTTT.

This clonotype was detected a few times. This sequence joins TRBV10-1 and TRBJ2-3; D may be TRBD2 (6 bases). The CDR3 covers 17 residues. Germline loops: CDR1 WNHNN, CDR2 SYGVQD (reference sequence). V lost 4 bases to trimming and J lost 0 bases, with 17 bases between them. CDR3 in amino acids: CASSAIGVAASTDTQYF. DNA of the CDR3: TGCGCCAGCAGTGCCATCGGGGTAGCGGCTAGCACAGATACGCAGTATTTT.

This clonotype was observed a handful of times. The chain joins TRBV6-2 or TRBV6-3 to TRBJ2-1, with TRBD2 matching over 7 bases. The junction had 3 bases not matched to a gene; V was cut back by 4 bases and J by 6 bases. Germline lookup yields CDR1 MNHEY and CDR2 SVGEGT. The CDR3 extends over 13 amino acids. CDR3 bases: TGTGCCAGCAGTTTACTAGCGACCAATGAGCAGTTCTTC. Its protein is CASSLLATNEQFF.

This clonotype occurred a few times. The chain uses TRBV18 and TRBJ2-6, with 7 nucleotides matching TRBD1. In germline, CDR1 is KGHSH, CDR2 LQKENI. The ends lost 1 base at V and 7 bases at J; junction bases unmatched: 16. The CDR3 spans 19 residues. The CDR3 spells CASSPRVPGQTSRANVLTF. The CDR3 coding sequence is TGTGCCAGCTCACCACGTGTGCCGGGACAGACTTCGCGAGCCAACGTCCTGACTTTC.

The sample holds many counts of this clonotype. The rearrangement links TRBV7-9 to TRBJ2-3; D is ambiguous. V dropped 5 bases and J dropped 4 bases, with 4 bases sitting between them. The CDR3 is made up of 11 amino acids. Germline V gene lookup returns CDR1 SEHNR and CDR2 FQNEAQ (reference sequence). CDR3 bases: TGTGCCAGCAGCCGATCAGATACGCAGTATTTT. Protein: CASSRSDTQYF.

In DNA form, the CDR3 reads TGTGCCCGGCGGGCGGGGACTGAAGCTTTCTTT. Protein sequence: CARRAGTEAFF. The chain carries TRBV30 and TRBJ1-1, with D uncertain. With 8 bases removed from V and 5 bases from J, the gap between germline ends came to 12 bases. The CDR3 loop spans 11 amino acids. Germline lookup yields CDR1 GTSNPN and CDR2 SVGIG (reference sequence).

This clonotype has a handful of counts. The V call is TRBV7-2, the J call TRBJ1-1; weak D call: TRBD1 (5 bases). This CDR3 has 15 amino acids. The germline V gene encodes CDR1 SGHTA and CDR2 FQGNSA. V lost 3 bases and J 3 bases, leaving 14 bases between the germline ends. This CDR3 reads CASSFLGGSDTEAFF. CDR3 in DNA: TGTGCCAGCAGCTTCCTCGGGGGGTCGGACACTGAAGCTTTCTTT.

In this sample, this clonotype turned up a few times. This chain joins TRBV5-5 and TRBJ1-6, with TRBD1 matching over 7 bases. V trimming: 4 bases; J trimming: 5 bases; junction bases outside the gene matches: 6. Germline CDR1 is SGHKS and CDR2 is YYEKEE (reference sequence). The CDR3 loop spans 15 amino acids. The CDR3: CASSVIGQDNSPLHF. The CDR3 DNA follows: TGTGCCAGCAGCGTGATCGGACAGGATAATTCACCCCTCCACTTT.

This clonotype was observed a handful of times. The rearrangement uses TRBV20-1 and TRBJ1-4; TRBD1 is a possible D gene (6 bases). V lost 5 bases and J lost 1, with 8 bases in between. The CDR3 runs 13 residues. Germline V gives CDR1 DFQATT, CDR2 SNEGSKA (reference sequence). The CDR3 coding sequence is TGCAGTGCTCTGGACAGAACTAATGAAAAACTGTTTTTT. It translates to CSALDRTNEKLFF.

This clonotype was detected only a few times. The gene calls are TRBV7-6 and TRBJ2-3; 9 positions agree with TRBD1. The J segment lost 1 base and the V segment lost 5 bases, leaving 31 bases of the junction unmatched. The CDR3 totals 24 residues. Germline assignment: CDR1 SGHVS and CDR2 FNYEAQ. Here the CDR3 reads CASSPAEGDRAREGGTEGTDTQYF. As DNA, the CDR3 is TGTGCCAGCAGCCCAGCTGAGGGGGACAGGGCCCGCGAGGGTGGCACAGAGGGCACAGATACGCAGTATTTT.

The chain links TRBV12-3 or TRBV12-4 to TRBJ1-2; D gene uncertain. The CDR3 length is 11 residues. Trimming stripped 3 bases from V and 9 bases from J, with 8 bases between. In nucleotides, the CDR3 is TGTGCCAGCAGTTTGGGCACCCGCTACACCTTC. It codes for CASSLGTRYTF.

This clonotype turned up a few times. This chain joins TRBV19 and TRBJ2-7; D uncertain. Trimming stripped 0 bases from V and 0 bases from J, with 3 bases between. Germline values: CDR1 LNHDA, CDR2 SQIVND (reference sequence). The CDR3 is 13 residues long. CDR3 amino acids: CASSIEASYEQYF. In DNA, the CDR3 is TGTGCCAGTAGTATAGAGGCCTCCTACGAGCAGTACTTC.

This clonotype showed up many times. The chain recombines TRBV5-1 with TRBJ1-2; D perhaps matches TRBD1 (5 bases). The CDR3 totals 15 residues. The germline gives CDR1 SGHRS, CDR2 YFSETQ. V lost 0 bases to trimming and J lost 0 bases, with 9 bases between them. The CDR3 DNA reads TGCGCCAGCAGCTTGGAGCCGACAGCTAACTATGGCTACACCTTC. Translating it yields CASSLEPTANYGYTF.

This clonotype occurred a few times. J is TRBJ2-1 and V is TRBV12-3 or TRBV12-4, with no clear D. V dropped 9 bases and J dropped 6 bases, with 12 bases sitting between them. The CDR3 has 12 amino acids. CDR3 amino acids: CASAPIGNEQFF. In DNA form, the CDR3 reads TGTGCCAGTGCCCCGATTGGCAATGAGCAGTTCTTC.

The V and J genes are TRBV7-2 and TRBJ2-5; D unresolved. Trimming cost V 0 bases and J 4 bases, with 15 bases left between them. CDR3 length: 16 amino acids. Germline V gives CDR1 SGHTA, CDR2 FQGNSA. CDR3 sequence reads: CASSLAPVRVGETQYF. In DNA, the CDR3 is TGTGCCAGCAGCTTAGCCCCGGTTAGGGTAGGAGAGACCCAGTACTTC.

This clonotype was observed a handful of times. V gene TRBV18 combines with J gene TRBJ2-2; the D is unclear. This CDR3 has 16 residues. Per the germline V gene, CDR1 is KGHSH and CDR2 is LQKENI. V shed 2 bases and J shed 5 bases, with 15 bases lying between them. The CDR3 loop reads CASSPGQERWTGELFF. CDR3 DNA: TGTGCCAGCTCACCAGGTCAGGAAAGGTGGACCGGGGAGCTGTTTTTT.

The rearrangement joins TRBV12-3 or TRBV12-4 to TRBJ1-1; possible D gene TRBD1, 5 bases. This CDR3 has 12 residues. V was shortened by 10 bases and J by 6 bases, with 15 bases between the two germline ends. This CDR3 reads CATFPLTAEAFF. The CDR3 DNA follows: TGTGCCACCTTCCCTTTGACAGCTGAAGCTTTCTTT.

In its sample, this clonotype was seen a few times. The rearrangement uses TRBV5-1 and TRBJ2-3; TRBD1 matches at 10 bases. The germline V gene encodes CDR1 SGHRS and CDR2 YFSETQ. V lost 2 bases and J lost 2; bases outside the gene matches: 11. The CDR3 sequence is 18 residues long. The CDR3 nucleotides are TGCGCCAGCAGCTTCGGGACAGGGGAAACTTTCCACACAGATACGCAGTATTTT. The encoded protein is CASSFGTGETFHTDTQYF.

The rearrangement uses TRBV29-1 and TRBJ2-6; D remains ambiguous. The CDR3 is made up of 12 amino acids. Per germline, CDR1 SQVTM and CDR2 ANQGSEA. The CDR3: CPYPSGANVLTF. CDR3 nucleotide sequence: TGCCCATATCCATCTGGGGCCAACGTCCTGACTTTC. The full variable domain, rest sourced from reference TRBV29-1 and TRBJ2-6, is SAVISQKPSRDICQRGTSLTIQCQVDSQVTMMFWYRQQPGQSLTLIATANQGSEATYESGFVIDKFPISRPNLTFSTLTVSNMSPEDSSIYLCPYPSGANVLTFGAGSRLTVL.

This clonotype has just a few counts. This chain uses TRBV7-2 with TRBJ2-1; maybe TRBD2 (7 bases). The CDR3 spans 14 residues. Per germline, CDR1 SGHTA and CDR2 FQGNSA. V was trimmed by 5 bases and J by 8 bases, leaving 16 bases between them. This CDR3 is CASSAGLQGYEQFF. CDR3 sequence (DNA): TGTGCCAGCAGCGCGGGACTACAGGGCTATGAGCAGTTCTTC.

This clonotype was detected a few times. This chain links TRBV27 with TRBJ2-3; D not certain. V gave up 7 bases and J gave up 4 bases, with 15 bases separating them. CDR1 and CDR2 from the germline V gene are MNHEY and SMNVEV (reference sequence). The CDR3 length is 14 residues. The CDR3 DNA follows: TGTGCCAGCACACCGGGCAGCGTCCCAGATACGCAGTATTTT. Translating gives CASTPGSVPDTQYF.

This clonotype was detected only a few times. At one of its ends the junction is not consistent with the germline gene, which may arise from a read error. The V and J genes are TRBV5-1 and TRBJ2-2; possible D gene TRBD1, 6 bases. Germline values: CDR1 SGHRS, CDR2 YFSETQ. There are 13 residues in the CDR3. The CDR3 DNA reads TGCGCCAGCGGCAGGGGTCGCACCGTGGAGCTGTTTTTT. Its protein is CASGRGRTVELFF. Together with reference TRBV5-1 and TRBJ2-2, the CDR3 gives the full variable domain: KAGVTQTPRYLIKTRGQQVTLSCSPISGHRSVSWYQQTPGQGLQFLFEYFSETQRNKGNFPGRFSGRQFSNSRSEMNVSTLELGDSALYLCASGRGRTVELFFGEGSRLTVL.

This clonotype was detected a few times. J is TRBJ1-1 and V is TRBV20-1, with a possible D match to TRBD1 (5 bases). This CDR3 has 15 residues. V was trimmed by 0 bases and J by 0 bases, leaving 11 bases between them. Per the germline V gene, CDR1 is DFQATT and CDR2 is SNEGSKA (reference sequence). In nucleotides, the CDR3 is TGCAGTGCTAGAGAAACGACAGCGATGAACACTGAAGCTTTCTTT. Translating gives CSARETTAMNTEAFF.

This clonotype was detected only a few times. The J gene is TRBJ1-2, the V gene TRBV4-3, with D unclear. The germline V gene encodes CDR1 LGHNA and CDR2 YSLEER. V was cut by 0 bases and J by 4 bases, with 9 bases left in between. This CDR3 is built from 14 residues. CDR3 residues: CASSQDFGVYGYTF. The CDR3 DNA is TGCGCCAGCAGCCAAGATTTCGGGGTCTATGGCTACACCTTC.

This clonotype showed up just a few times. The chain carries TRBV20-1 and TRBJ2-1, with D uncertain. This CDR3 has 13 amino acids. Germline CDR1 is DFQATT and CDR2 is SNEGSKA (reference sequence). V was pared by 3 bases and J by 5 bases, with 11 bases between. The CDR3 DNA follows: TGCAGTGCTAGTTGGGGTGCCCACAATGAGCAGTTCTTC. This encodes CSASWGAHNEQFF.